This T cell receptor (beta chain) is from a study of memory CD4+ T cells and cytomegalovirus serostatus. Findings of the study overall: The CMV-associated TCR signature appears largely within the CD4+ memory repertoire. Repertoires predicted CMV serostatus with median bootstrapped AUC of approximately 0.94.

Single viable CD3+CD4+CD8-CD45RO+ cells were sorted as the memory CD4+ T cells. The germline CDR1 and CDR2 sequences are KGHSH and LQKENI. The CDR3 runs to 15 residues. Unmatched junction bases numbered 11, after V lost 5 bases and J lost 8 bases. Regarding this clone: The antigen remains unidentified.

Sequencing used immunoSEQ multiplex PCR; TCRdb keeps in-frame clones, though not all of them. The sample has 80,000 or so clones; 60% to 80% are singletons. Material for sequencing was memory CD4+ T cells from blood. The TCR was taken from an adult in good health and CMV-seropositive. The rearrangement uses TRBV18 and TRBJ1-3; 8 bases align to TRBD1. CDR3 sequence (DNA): TGTGCCAGCTCATTTACCGGGACAGGTTCGGACACCATATATTTT. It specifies CASSFTGTGSDTIYF.